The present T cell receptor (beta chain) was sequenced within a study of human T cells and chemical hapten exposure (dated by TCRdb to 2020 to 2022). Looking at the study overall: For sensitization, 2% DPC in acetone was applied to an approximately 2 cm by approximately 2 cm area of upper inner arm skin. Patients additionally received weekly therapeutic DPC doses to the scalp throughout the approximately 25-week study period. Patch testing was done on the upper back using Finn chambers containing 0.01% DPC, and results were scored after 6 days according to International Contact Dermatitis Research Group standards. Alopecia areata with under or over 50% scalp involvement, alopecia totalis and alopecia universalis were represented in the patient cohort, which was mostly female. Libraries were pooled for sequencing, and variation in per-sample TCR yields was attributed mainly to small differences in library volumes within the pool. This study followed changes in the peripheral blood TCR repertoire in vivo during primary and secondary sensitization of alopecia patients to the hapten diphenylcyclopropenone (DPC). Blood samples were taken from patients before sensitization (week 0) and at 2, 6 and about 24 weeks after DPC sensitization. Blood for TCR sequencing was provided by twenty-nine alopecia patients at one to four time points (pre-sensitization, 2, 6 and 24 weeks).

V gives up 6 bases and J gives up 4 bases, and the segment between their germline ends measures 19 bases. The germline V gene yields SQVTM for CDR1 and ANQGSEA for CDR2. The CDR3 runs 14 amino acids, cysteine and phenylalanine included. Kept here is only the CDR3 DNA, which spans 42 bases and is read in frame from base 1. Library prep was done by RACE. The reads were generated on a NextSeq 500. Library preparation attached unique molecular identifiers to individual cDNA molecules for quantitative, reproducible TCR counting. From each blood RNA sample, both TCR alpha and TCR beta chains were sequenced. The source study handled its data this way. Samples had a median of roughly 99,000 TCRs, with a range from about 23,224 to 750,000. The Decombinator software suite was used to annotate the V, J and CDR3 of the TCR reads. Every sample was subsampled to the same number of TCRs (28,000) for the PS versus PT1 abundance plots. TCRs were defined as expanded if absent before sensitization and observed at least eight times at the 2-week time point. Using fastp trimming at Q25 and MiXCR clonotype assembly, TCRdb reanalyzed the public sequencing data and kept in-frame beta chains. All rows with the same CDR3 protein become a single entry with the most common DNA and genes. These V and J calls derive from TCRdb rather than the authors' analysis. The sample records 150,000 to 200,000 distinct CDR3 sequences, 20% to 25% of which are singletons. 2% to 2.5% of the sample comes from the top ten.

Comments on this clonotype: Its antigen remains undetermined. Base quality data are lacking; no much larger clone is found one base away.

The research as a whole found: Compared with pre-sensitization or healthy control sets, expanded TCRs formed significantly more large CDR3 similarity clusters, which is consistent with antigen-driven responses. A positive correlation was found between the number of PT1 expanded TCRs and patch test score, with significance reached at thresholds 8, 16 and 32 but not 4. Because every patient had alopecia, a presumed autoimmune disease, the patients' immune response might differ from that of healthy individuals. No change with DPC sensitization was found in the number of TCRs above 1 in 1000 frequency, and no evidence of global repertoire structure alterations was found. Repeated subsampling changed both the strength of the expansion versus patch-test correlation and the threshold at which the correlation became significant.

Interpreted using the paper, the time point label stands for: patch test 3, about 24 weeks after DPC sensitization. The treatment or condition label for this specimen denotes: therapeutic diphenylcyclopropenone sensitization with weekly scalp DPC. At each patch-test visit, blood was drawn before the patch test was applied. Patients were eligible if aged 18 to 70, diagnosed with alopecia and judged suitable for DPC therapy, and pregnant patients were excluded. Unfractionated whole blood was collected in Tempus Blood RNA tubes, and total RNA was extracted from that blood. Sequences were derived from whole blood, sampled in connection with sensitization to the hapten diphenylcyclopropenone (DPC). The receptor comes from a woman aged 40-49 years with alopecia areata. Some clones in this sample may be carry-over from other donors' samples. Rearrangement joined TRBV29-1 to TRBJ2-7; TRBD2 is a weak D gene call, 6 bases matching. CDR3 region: CSVAARRGRYEQYF. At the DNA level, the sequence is TGCAGCGTCGCCGCGCGGAGGGGAAGGTACGAGCAGTACTTC.